The clone carrying this T cell receptor beta chain was counted a few times. Antigen: not known. In making TCR cDNA, 5'RACE template switching added a universal primer site and UMIs to it. TCRdb recomputed calls from the 5' RACE reads with MiXCR, one row per CDR3 protein. The repertoire consists of hundreds of thousands of distinct CDR3 sequences, with 9% to 15% occurring once and the leading ten covering 15%. This specimen belongs to a study of T cells after yellow fever vaccination. General study results and limits: Though weaker, the secondary response peaked faster, on day 5 versus 15. Within FACS-sorted repertoires, abundant clonotypes contaminating from the bulk population could be present.

This CDR3 has 14 residues. Between the trimmed V and J ends, which lost 3 bases and 6 bases, there was a span of 11 bases. The V gene's germline CDR1 is MDHEN and CDR2 SYDVKM. The gene calls are TRBV28 and TRBJ2-2; D unclear. This material consisted of PBMCs, taken on the day of the yellow fever booster vaccination. This clonotype was sampled from a man younger than 40 who received the YFV17D yellow fever vaccine. Written as DNA, the CDR3 is TGTGCCAGCAGTTTCGGCCCGGCAGCCGGGGAGCTGTTTTTT. Translated: CASSFGPAAGELFF.